This T cell receptor (beta chain) was obtained from a study of neurological immune-mediated disorders. The table lists this clonotype with many counts. As yet, its antigen is unknown. Whole-study results and caveats: Repertoires from 18 of 34 multiple sclerosis patients grouped phylogenetically into a related-CDR3 cluster, suggesting a possible signature.

In TCRdb, the 5' RACE reads were re-called with MiXCR into one record per CDR3 protein. The sample has more than 50,000 distinct CDR3 sequences, roughly 4% seen once. The sequence was obtained from a woman between 50 and 59 years old with multiple sclerosis. Sequenced: PBMCs.

The CDR3 DNA reads as TGTGCCAGCATGAAGACCGCGGTTGTCAAGGCCCAGCATTTT. Residues: CASMKTAVVKAQHF. The chain couples TRBV12-3 or TRBV12-4 to TRBJ1-5, with D unresolved. V shed 7 bases and J shed 11 bases, with 21 bases lying between them. This CDR3 spans 14 amino acids.